This T cell receptor beta chain originates from a study of molecular identifiers for immune sequencing clone quantification. This clonotype was detected ten times or more. CDR1 is LNHDA and CDR2 is SQIVND in the germline V gene (reference sequence). The V end was cut by 3 bases, the J end by 2 bases, with 15 bases between. CDR3 length: 16 residues. MiXCR was run by TCRdb on the PCR reads, yielding one entry per CDR3 protein. The table lists 400,000 to 600,000 distinct CDR3 sequences, over 20% of them singletons. The clonotype was recovered from a human donor in good health. Some libraries in this study had Jurkat cell RNA spiked in. What was sequenced was naive CD8+ T cells from blood, with Jurkat cell RNA spiked in. Described subset: FACS-sorted CD8+CD4-CCR7+CD45RA+ naive T cells. The V gene is TRBV19, the J gene TRBJ2-3; D is ambiguous. The CDR3 loop reads CASSISGLVSTDTQYF. CDR3 bases: TGTGCCAGTAGTATTTCAGGATTGGTTTCCACAGATACGCAGTATTTT.